A selection of T cell receptor beta chains follows, all from one sample in a study of T cell responses to AZD1222 COVID-19 vaccine. Produced via immunoSEQ multiplex PCR; TCRdb's table is partial and in-frame only. The data hold 100,000 to 150,000 clones, with just over 85% observed a single time. The starting material was peripheral blood, obtained on day 0 of AZD1222 vaccination. Receptor source: an adult in good health. Both conserved end residues are part of each CDR3. The D gene is left open where the match is weak. Size is omitted from some rows. Given values are once, few, many or a class for expanded clones.

TRBV3-1/TRBV3-2	14	NA	TRBJ1-2	NA	TGTGCCAGCAGCCCCCCTGAAGGTCACTATGGCTACACCTTC	CASSPPEGHYGYTF
TRBV29-1	15	NA	TRBJ1-3	TRBD1	TGCAGCGCCGGACAGGGGGTGAGCTCTGGAAACACCATATATTTT	CSAGQGVSSGNTIYF
TRBV19	18	once	TRBJ2-5	TRBD2	TGTGCCAGTAGTAGGGACGGGCGGCTAGCGGGACTCCAAGAGACCCAGTACTTC	CASSRDGRLAGLQETQYF
TRBV9	13	NA	TRBJ2-5	NA	TGTGCCAGCAGCGTTTCCCTAGCAGAGACCCAGTACTTC	CASSVSLAETQYF
TRBV27	16	NA	TRBJ1-1	TRBD1	TGTGCCAGCAGTTTATCGATGGAGGGGGCGTTCGGTGAAGCTTTCTTT	CASSLSMEGAFGEAFF
TRBV5-1	15	NA	TRBJ2-7	TRBD1	TGCGCCAGCAGCTCGCTTATACAGGGGTCCTACGAGCAGTACTTC	CASSSLIQGSYEQYF
TRBV3-1/TRBV3-2	15	NA	TRBJ1-4	TRBD1	TGTGCCAGCAGCCTCGGGGACAGGGCTAATGAAAAACTGTTTTTT	CASSLGDRANEKLFF
TRBV19	14	few	TRBJ1-5	NA	TGTGCCAGTAGCCGTCCACGTAGCAATCAGCCCCAGCATTTT	CASSRPRSNQPQHF
TRBV24-1	14	NA	TRBJ1-5	TRBD1	TGTGCCACCAGTGATTCGACAGGGGGACAGCCCCAGCATTTT	CATSDSTGGQPQHF
TRBV15	13	NA	TRBJ1-1	NA	TGTGCCGCCTCCCTTCTGAGGTTCAACGAAGCTTTCTTT	CAASLLRFNEAFF
TRBV7-2	17	NA	TRBJ2-2	TRBD2	TGTGCCAGCAGCTTACCCCTAGCGGGAGCCAACACCGGGGAGCTGTTTTTT	CASSLPLAGANTGELFF
TRBV18	17	NA	TRBJ1-5	TRBD1	TGTGCCAGCTCACCAACAGCTACGGGACAGGGAAATCAGCCCCAGCATTTT	CASSPTATGQGNQPQHF
TRBV29-1	13	NA	TRBJ2-7	TRBD1	TGCAGCGTAACCGGGACAGGGGAATACGAGCAGTACTTC	CSVTGTGEYEQYF
TRBV11-2	15	NA	TRBJ1-3	NA	TGTGCCAGCAGCTTAGGCAGGCTCTCTGGAAACACCATATATTTT	CASSLGRLSGNTIYF
TRBV19	15	once	TRBJ2-7	TRBD2	TGTGCCAGTAGTGTCGGGACTAGCGGGAACTACGAGCAGTACTTC	CASSVGTSGNYEQYF
TRBV5-1	17	NA	TRBJ2-5	TRBD2	TGCGCCAGCAGCTCCCATTATAGCGGGGGGGAGCAAGAGACCCAGTACTTC	CASSSHYSGGEQETQYF